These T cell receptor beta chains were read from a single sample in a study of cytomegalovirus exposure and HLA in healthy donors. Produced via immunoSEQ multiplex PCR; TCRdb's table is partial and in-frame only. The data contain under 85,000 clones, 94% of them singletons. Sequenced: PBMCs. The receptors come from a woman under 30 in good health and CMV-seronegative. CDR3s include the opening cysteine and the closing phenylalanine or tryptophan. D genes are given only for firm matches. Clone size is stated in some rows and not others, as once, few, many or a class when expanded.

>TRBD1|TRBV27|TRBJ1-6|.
CASSLRPTGTDYNSPLHF
TGTGCCAGCAGTTTACGCCCTACAGGGACAGACTATAATTCACCCCTCCACTTT
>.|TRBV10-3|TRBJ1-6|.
CAISEVQINSPLHF
TGTGCCATCAGTGAGGTCCAGATTAATTCACCCCTCCACTTT
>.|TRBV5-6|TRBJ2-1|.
CASSLQGNDNEQFF
TGTGCCAGCAGCCTACAGGGTAATGACAATGAGCAGTTCTTC
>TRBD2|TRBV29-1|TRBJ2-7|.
CSVGLAASYEQYF
TGCAGCGTGGGACTAGCGGCATCCTACGAGCAGTACTTC
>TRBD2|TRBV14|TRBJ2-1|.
CASSQEPPSTSGRYNEQFF
TGTGCCAGCAGCCAAGAGCCCCCATCGACTAGCGGGAGGTACAATGAGCAGTTCTTC
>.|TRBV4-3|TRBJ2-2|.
CASSATGPGTAAGELFF
TGCGCCAGCAGCGCGACAGGTCCGGGAACAGCCGCCGGGGAGCTGTTTTTT
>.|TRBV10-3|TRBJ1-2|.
CAIMDSTSNYGYTF
TGTGCCATCATGGACAGTACTTCAAACTATGGCTACACCTTC
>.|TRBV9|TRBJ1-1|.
CASSVSQALNTEAFF
TGTGCCAGCAGCGTATCCCAAGCCCTGAACACTGAAGCTTTCTTT
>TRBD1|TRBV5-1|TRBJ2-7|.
CASSESQGAKSYEQYF
TGCGCCAGCAGCGAATCACAGGGGGCTAAATCCTACGAGCAGTACTTC
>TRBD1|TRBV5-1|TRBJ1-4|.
CASSLVGQGNANEKLFF
TGCGCCAGCAGCTTGGTCGGACAGGGGAACGCTAATGAAAAACTGTTTTTT
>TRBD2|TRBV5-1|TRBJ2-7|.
CASSPAGGYEQYF
TGCGCCAGCAGCCCAGCGGGAGGGTACGAGCAGTACTTC
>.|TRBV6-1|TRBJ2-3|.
CASSEGLRRATDTQYF
TGTGCCAGCAGTGAGGGACTCCGGCGAGCCACAGATACGCAGTATTTT
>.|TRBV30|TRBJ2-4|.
CAWSVGGKGYLAKNIQYF
TGTGCCTGGAGTGTAGGGGGAAAAGGTTACCTAGCCAAAAACATTCAGTACTTC
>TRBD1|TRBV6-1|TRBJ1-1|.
CASSGQGVTEAFF
TGTGCCAGCAGTGGACAGGGGGTGACTGAAGCTTTCTTT
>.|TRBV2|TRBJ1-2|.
CASSPSNYGYTF
TGTGCCAGCAGTCCCTCTAACTATGGCTACACCTTC
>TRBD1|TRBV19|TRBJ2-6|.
CASSEDRRKEGANVLTF
TGTGCCAGTAGCGAGGACAGGCGGAAAGAGGGGGCCAACGTCCTGACTTTC
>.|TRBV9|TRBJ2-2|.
CASSVGGAGELFF
TGTGCCAGCAGCGTAGGTGGAGCCGGGGAGCTGTTTTTT
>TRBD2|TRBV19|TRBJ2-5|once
CASSPLGLAGGETQYF
TGTGCCAGTAGCCCGTTGGGACTAGCGGGAGGGGAGACCCAGTACTTC
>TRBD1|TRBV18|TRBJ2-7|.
CASSPFNSGTGNEQYF
TGTGCCAGCTCACCCTTCAATTCCGGGACAGGGAACGAGCAGTACTTC
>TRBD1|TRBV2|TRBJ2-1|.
CASSDSQTGYGEQFF
TGTGCCAGCAGTGACTCTCAGACAGGGTACGGTGAGCAGTTCTTC
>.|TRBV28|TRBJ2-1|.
CASSLRLIGPNEQFF
TGTGCCAGCAGTTTACGGCTCATTGGGCCGAATGAGCAGTTCTTC
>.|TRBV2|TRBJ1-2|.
CASSEGGDEQQPRHYGYTF
TGTGCCAGCAGTGAAGGGGGGGACGAACAGCAACCACGCCACTATGGCTACACCTTC
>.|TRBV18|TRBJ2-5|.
CASSPSLIEETQYF
TGTGCCAGCTCACCATCATTGATCGAGGAGACCCAGTACTTC